This T cell receptor beta chain was identified in a study of blood T cell repertoires in COVID-19. Study at large: COVID-19 samples from acute and convalescent phases originated in the United States, Italy and Spain. The analysed material was cDNA or gDNA that came from T cells, B-cell-depleted T cells, or PBMCs.

The V end lost 0 bases, the J end lost 6 bases, and 12 bases lay between the germline ends. CDR1 is LGHNA and CDR2 is YNFKEQ in the germline V gene. The CDR3 is made up of 15 amino acids. Per the original data handling: Using reference gene primer amplification, nucleated cell counts were estimated. Profiling relied on immunoSEQ multiplex PCR, and the TCRdb table lists in-frame clones only, not all of them. Clone size and the V and J calls come from that table; the DNA yielded D and trimming. The repertoire holds 120,000 to 150,000 clones, with 80% to 90% as singletons. The rearrangement uses TRBV4-2 and TRBJ1-5, with TRBD1 as a possible D gene (5 bases). The origin of this receptor is a woman in her 50s with acute or convalescent COVID-19. The specimen was peripheral blood. The CDR3 loop reads CASSQEGSGGQPQHF. The CDR3 DNA sequence: TGTGCCAGCAGCCAAGAAGGATCGGGGGGTCAGCCCCAGCATTTT.